Shown below are 2 T cell receptor beta chains from a single sample sequenced in a study of blood T cells in healthy people across ages. Alongside a J-beta primer mix, a sample-barcoded 5' primer served in a second PCR lasting about 7 to 11 cycles. TCRdb redid the calling of the 5' RACE reads with MiXCR, one entry per CDR3 protein. The sample carries roughly 1.4 million distinct CDR3 sequences, approximately 59% recorded once. Source material: blood. These TCRs come from a man younger than 30 in good health.

This clonotype turned up a few times. The chain has TRBV24-1 and TRBJ2-1; TRBD2 is a possible D gene (5 bases). Germline loops: CDR1 KGHDR, CDR2 SFDVKD. The CDR3 has 16 amino acids. The germline V and J ends were trimmed by 0 bases and 6 bases, with 14 bases remaining between them. CDR3 sequence (DNA): TGTGCCACCAGTGATTTGCCGAGGGCCGCAGGCAATGAGCAGTTCTTC. Protein sequence: CATSDLPRAAGNEQFF.

This clonotype was observed a handful of times. J is TRBJ2-5 and V is TRBV7-9; D is unresolved. V was trimmed by 4 bases and J by 1 base, leaving 7 bases between them. Germline values: CDR1 SEHNR, CDR2 FQNEAQ (reference sequence). The CDR3 is made up of 13 amino acids. DNA of the CDR3: TGTGCCAGCAGCTCGACCCTCCAAGAGACCCAGTACTTC. It encodes CASSSTLQETQYF.